The clone carrying this TCR beta chain was found a few times. What it binds is not known. The source of the sample is a study of blood T cells in healthy people across ages. The use of a sample-barcoded 5' primer and a J-beta primer mix characterized a second PCR of about 7 to 12 cycles. Each CDR3 protein gets one entry after TCRdb re-called the 5' RACE reads with MiXCR. The data contain approximately 1.5 million distinct CDR3 sequences, 30% to 40% of them singletons. Study findings and constraints: A conclusive naive versus antigen-experienced comparison was prevented by the unsorted PBMCs. Per million T cells, the diversity of TCR beta decreased roughly linearly as age advanced.

The length of the CDR3 is 15 residues. Germline values: CDR1 GTSNPN, CDR2 SVGIG (reference sequence). V trimming: 0 bases; J trimming: 0 bases; junction bases outside the gene matches: 4. This receptor was obtained from a woman younger than 45 in good health. Material for sequencing was blood. J is TRBJ2-7 and V is TRBV30, with 8 bases fitting TRBD1. Here the CDR3 reads CAWSVRDRSSYEQYF. In DNA form, the CDR3 reads TGTGCCTGGAGTGTCCGGGACAGGAGCTCCTACGAGCAGTACTTC.